A selection of T cell receptor beta chains follows, all from one sample in a study of beta chain features in type 1 diabetes. Profiling relied on immunoSEQ multiplex PCR, and the TCRdb table lists in-frame clones only, not all of them. In the table there are hundreds of thousands of clones, about a sixth of which are singletons. The material sequenced was naive CD4+ T cells from blood. The receptors shown here come from a man aged 18 to 29 in good health. The CDR3 runs from the conserved cysteine through the conserved F or W. The D gene is left open where the match is weak. Size is omitted from some rows. Given values are once, few, many or a class for expanded clones.

j_gene: TRBJ1-5; abundance: NA; v_gene: TRBV21-1; d_gene: NA; CDR3nt: TGTGCCAGCAGCAAAGAAGGGGACCTCCAGCATTTT; CDR3aa: CASSKEGDLQHF
j_gene: TRBJ2-7; abundance: few; v_gene: TRBV13; d_gene: NA; CDR3nt: TGTGCCAGCAGGCTTACAGGGATCTACGAGCAGTACTTC; CDR3aa: CASRLTGIYEQYF
j_gene: TRBJ2-1; abundance: few; v_gene: TRBV19; d_gene: TRBD2; CDR3nt: TGTGCCAGTGTCGGGAGGGCCTACAATGAGCAGTTCTTC; CDR3aa: CASVGRAYNEQFF
j_gene: TRBJ1-2; abundance: NA; v_gene: TRBV28; d_gene: TRBD1; CDR3nt: TGTGCCAGCACCCAAAAGACAGGGAACTATGGCTACACCTTC; CDR3aa: CASTQKTGNYGYTF
j_gene: TRBJ1-1; abundance: NA; v_gene: TRBV4-1; d_gene: NA; CDR3nt: TGCGCCAGCAGTCTCACTTTAGATAATCGGGGTTCGAACACTGAAGCTTTCTTT; CDR3aa: CASSLTLDNRGSNTEAFF
j_gene: TRBJ1-2; abundance: NA; v_gene: TRBV28; d_gene: NA; CDR3nt: TGTGCCAGCAGTTTCATTAACTATGGCTACACCTTC; CDR3aa: CASSFINYGYTF
j_gene: TRBJ1-5; abundance: NA; v_gene: TRBV5-4; d_gene: NA; CDR3nt: TGTGCCAGCAGCATACTCCCCGGAGGCAATCAGCCCCAGCATTTT; CDR3aa: CASSILPGGNQPQHF
j_gene: TRBJ1-4; abundance: few; v_gene: TRBV10-3; d_gene: TRBD1; CDR3nt: TGTGCCATCAGTGAGTCGGACAGGGATGGTGAAAAACTGTTTTTT; CDR3aa: CAISESDRDGEKLFF
j_gene: TRBJ1-6; abundance: NA; v_gene: TRBV18; d_gene: NA; CDR3nt: TGTGCCAGCTCACCATCCTTTGATTCACCCCTCCACTTT; CDR3aa: CASSPSFDSPLHF
j_gene: TRBJ1-3; abundance: few; v_gene: TRBV28; d_gene: NA; CDR3nt: TGTGCCTACGGGACCACTGGAAACACCATATATTTT; CDR3aa: CAYGTTGNTIYF
j_gene: TRBJ2-7; abundance: few; v_gene: TRBV4-3; d_gene: TRBD2; CDR3nt: TGCGCCAGCAGCCAAGGGTCTAGCGGGAGGCTTAGCTCCTACGAGCAGTACTTC; CDR3aa: CASSQGSSGRLSSYEQYF
j_gene: TRBJ1-2; abundance: few; v_gene: TRBV4-3; d_gene: TRBD1; CDR3nt: TGCGCCAGCAGCCAAGTGGACAGGGGGTACTATGGCTACACCTTC; CDR3aa: CASSQVDRGYYGYTF
j_gene: TRBJ2-3; abundance: NA; v_gene: TRBV5-4; d_gene: NA; CDR3nt: TGTGCCAGCAGGTTAGATCCCGGAGCTTCCGCGGATACGCAGTATTTT; CDR3aa: CASRLDPGASADTQYF
j_gene: TRBJ1-1; abundance: few; v_gene: TRBV28; d_gene: NA; CDR3nt: TGTGCCAGCACCTTGGGGATTCGCACTGAAGCTTTCTTT; CDR3aa: CASTLGIRTEAFF
j_gene: TRBJ2-6; abundance: NA; v_gene: TRBV7-3; d_gene: NA; CDR3nt: TGTGCCAGCAGCACCCCGTCCGGGGGCTCTGGGGCCAACGTCCTGACTTTC; CDR3aa: CASSTPSGGSGANVLTF
j_gene: TRBJ2-3; abundance: many; v_gene: TRBV10-3; d_gene: NA; CDR3nt: TGTGCCATCAGTGAGTCTCGGGCGGGGGCCACAGATACGCAGTATTTT; CDR3aa: CAISESRAGATDTQYF
j_gene: TRBJ2-3; abundance: few; v_gene: TRBV15; d_gene: NA; CDR3nt: TGTGCCACCTCCGCCCGTAGCGGAAAAAGCCCAGATACGCAGTATTTT; CDR3aa: CATSARSGKSPDTQYF
j_gene: TRBJ1-4; abundance: once; v_gene: TRBV2; d_gene: TRBD1; CDR3nt: TGTGCCAGCACCCCGGGACAGGCGAAAAAACTGTTTTTT; CDR3aa: CASTPGQAKKLFF
j_gene: TRBJ2-1; abundance: few; v_gene: TRBV5-1; d_gene: TRBD2; CDR3nt: TGCGCCAGCAGCTTGGAGGCCCTTTCGAACGGGAGGGATGAGCAGTTCTTC; CDR3aa: CASSLEALSNGRDEQFF
j_gene: TRBJ2-5; abundance: few; v_gene: TRBV11-2; d_gene: NA; CDR3nt: TGTGCCAGCAGCTTATCTGGGGCCCAGACCCAGTACTTC; CDR3aa: CASSLSGAQTQYF
j_gene: TRBJ2-5; abundance: few; v_gene: TRBV5-1; d_gene: NA; CDR3nt: TGCGCCAGCAGCTTGGGAAGTATTCAAGAGACCCAGTACTTC; CDR3aa: CASSLGSIQETQYF
j_gene: TRBJ2-5; abundance: NA; v_gene: TRBV5-1; d_gene: NA; CDR3nt: TGCGCCAGCAGCTTGGCTGCCGGGGACGGGGAGACCCAGTACTTC; CDR3aa: CASSLAAGDGETQYF
j_gene: TRBJ1-2; abundance: NA; v_gene: TRBV7-9; d_gene: NA; CDR3nt: TGTGCCAGCAGCTTAGAAATGAGCTATGGCTACACCTTC; CDR3aa: CASSLEMSYGYTF
j_gene: TRBJ2-3; abundance: NA; v_gene: TRBV5-4; d_gene: TRBD1; CDR3nt: TGTGCCAGCAGCCCCGGACAGGGGAGCACAGATACGCAGTATTTT; CDR3aa: CASSPGQGSTDTQYF
j_gene: TRBJ1-4; abundance: few; v_gene: TRBV14; d_gene: NA; CDR3nt: TGTGCCAGCAGCCAATCCATCTTCACAGTAGGTGAAAAACTGTTTTTT; CDR3aa: CASSQSIFTVGEKLFF
j_gene: TRBJ1-4; abundance: NA; v_gene: TRBV27; d_gene: NA; CDR3nt: TGTGCCAGCAGTTTCAGAACAGCGTCAACTAATGAAAAACTGTTTTTT; CDR3aa: CASSFRTASTNEKLFF
j_gene: TRBJ2-4; abundance: few; v_gene: TRBV7-9; d_gene: TRBD1; CDR3nt: TGTGCCAGCAGGCCTGGGCAGGGGGTTCGTGCCAAAAACATTCAGTACTTC; CDR3aa: CASRPGQGVRAKNIQYF
j_gene: TRBJ1-2; abundance: NA; v_gene: TRBV4-2; d_gene: NA; CDR3nt: TGTGCCAGCAGCCAACCCGCCGGAGGGAGCTATGGCTACACCTTC; CDR3aa: CASSQPAGGSYGYTF
j_gene: TRBJ2-3; abundance: few; v_gene: TRBV29-1; d_gene: NA; CDR3nt: TGCAGCGCAGACATATACACAGATACGCAGTATTTT; CDR3aa: CSADIYTDTQYF
j_gene: TRBJ2-1; abundance: few; v_gene: TRBV9; d_gene: TRBD1; CDR3nt: TGTGCCAGCAGCGTAGTGGGGACAGGCTCCTACAATGAGCAGTTCTTC; CDR3aa: CASSVVGTGSYNEQFF
j_gene: TRBJ1-2; abundance: NA; v_gene: TRBV4-1; d_gene: NA; CDR3nt: TGCGCCAGCAGCCCGCCCGGGGCAGGCCTTGTGGGTGGCTACACCTTC; CDR3aa: CASSPPGAGLVGGYTF
j_gene: TRBJ2-3; abundance: few; v_gene: TRBV5-1; d_gene: NA; CDR3nt: TGCGCCAGCAGCTTTTCGGGGAGGAACACAGATACGCAGTATTTT; CDR3aa: CASSFSGRNTDTQYF
j_gene: TRBJ2-5; abundance: few; v_gene: TRBV5-6; d_gene: NA; CDR3nt: TGTGCCAGCAGCCTCAGGGAGACCCAGTACTTC; CDR3aa: CASSLRETQYF
j_gene: TRBJ2-5; abundance: NA; v_gene: TRBV25-1; d_gene: NA; CDR3nt: TGTGCCAGCAGTGGCAGAGAGACCCAGTACTTC; CDR3aa: CASSGRETQYF
j_gene: TRBJ1-2; abundance: few; v_gene: TRBV30; d_gene: NA; CDR3nt: TGTGCCTGGAGGCTCCCTCGGACCAGCGGGAGTGCCTTC; CDR3aa: CAWRLPRTSGSAF
j_gene: TRBJ2-6; abundance: few; v_gene: TRBV28; d_gene: NA; CDR3nt: TGTGCCAGCAGTTTTAAATATGGGGCCAACGTCCTGACTTTC; CDR3aa: CASSFKYGANVLTF
j_gene: TRBJ2-7; abundance: once; v_gene: TRBV5-1; d_gene: NA; CDR3nt: TGCGCCAGCAGCATGCAGGGGGGGATCTACGAGCAGTACTTC; CDR3aa: CASSMQGGIYEQYF
j_gene: TRBJ1-4; abundance: once; v_gene: TRBV6-6; d_gene: NA; CDR3nt: TGTGCCAGCAGTTACGAAGGGGTTGCAACTAATGAAAAACTGTTTTTT; CDR3aa: CASSYEGVATNEKLFF
j_gene: TRBJ1-2; abundance: NA; v_gene: TRBV28; d_gene: TRBD1; CDR3nt: TGTGCCAGCGTAACAGGGGGATTCTATGGCTACACCTTC; CDR3aa: CASVTGGFYGYTF
j_gene: TRBJ2-3; abundance: NA; v_gene: TRBV9; d_gene: NA; CDR3nt: TGTGCCAGCAGCGTAGCCCCAGGGTTGGCAGATACGCAGTATTTT; CDR3aa: CASSVAPGLADTQYF
j_gene: TRBJ1-5; abundance: NA; v_gene: TRBV2; d_gene: NA; CDR3nt: TGTGCCAGCAGTGGGCAGAGCAATCAGCCCCAGCATTTT; CDR3aa: CASSGQSNQPQHF
j_gene: TRBJ2-3; abundance: NA; v_gene: TRBV5-4; d_gene: TRBD2; CDR3nt: TGTGCCAGCAGCTCAGGACTAGCGGGTGCCACAGATACGCAGTATTTT; CDR3aa: CASSSGLAGATDTQYF
j_gene: TRBJ1-4; abundance: NA; v_gene: TRBV2; d_gene: NA; CDR3nt: TGTGCCAGCAGTGATCAAATACTCGGTGAAAAACTGTTTTTT; CDR3aa: CASSDQILGEKLFF
j_gene: TRBJ2-1; abundance: NA; v_gene: TRBV28; d_gene: NA; CDR3nt: TGTGCCCTATCCCCCGCGGGGGCGGGCTCCTACAATGAGCAGTTCTTC; CDR3aa: CALSPAGAGSYNEQFF
j_gene: TRBJ2-7; abundance: few; v_gene: TRBV10-3; d_gene: TRBD1; CDR3nt: TGTGCCATCAGCAGGACAGGGATTGGGGCCTACTACGAGCAGTACTTC; CDR3aa: CAISRTGIGAYYEQYF
j_gene: TRBJ1-1; abundance: few; v_gene: TRBV12-5; d_gene: NA; CDR3nt: TGTGCTAGCACAGGGTCCGACACTGAAGCTTTCTTT; CDR3aa: CASTGSDTEAFF